This record covers a single TCR beta chain. Before the COVID-19 pandemic, during about 2011-2019, CD4+ T cells were taken from unexposed donors. This CDR3 is built from 17 residues. This sample is drawn from a study of CD4 T cells in relation to SARS-CoV-2 and coronaviruses. Across the study: Shared crossreactive spike epitopes were mapped to their HLA restriction.

TCRdb's copy holds only in-frame clones and misses some; the assay was immunoSEQ multiplex PCR. In the table there are approximately 70,000 clones, roughly 93% of which are singletons. This TCR came from a human donor in good health. Material for sequencing was naive CD4+ T cells from PBMCs. The sample's subset: naive CD4+ T cells isolated by negative enrichment. This chain joins TRBV21-1 and TRBJ1-1; no DNA check was done on the table's D call, TRBD1. TRBV21-1 is classified as a pseudogene. CDR3 sequence (DNA): TGTGCCAGCAGCAAAGTCCGGGCAGGGGGGTGGAGGACTGAAGCTTTCTTT. Its translation: CASSKVRAGGWRTEAFF.